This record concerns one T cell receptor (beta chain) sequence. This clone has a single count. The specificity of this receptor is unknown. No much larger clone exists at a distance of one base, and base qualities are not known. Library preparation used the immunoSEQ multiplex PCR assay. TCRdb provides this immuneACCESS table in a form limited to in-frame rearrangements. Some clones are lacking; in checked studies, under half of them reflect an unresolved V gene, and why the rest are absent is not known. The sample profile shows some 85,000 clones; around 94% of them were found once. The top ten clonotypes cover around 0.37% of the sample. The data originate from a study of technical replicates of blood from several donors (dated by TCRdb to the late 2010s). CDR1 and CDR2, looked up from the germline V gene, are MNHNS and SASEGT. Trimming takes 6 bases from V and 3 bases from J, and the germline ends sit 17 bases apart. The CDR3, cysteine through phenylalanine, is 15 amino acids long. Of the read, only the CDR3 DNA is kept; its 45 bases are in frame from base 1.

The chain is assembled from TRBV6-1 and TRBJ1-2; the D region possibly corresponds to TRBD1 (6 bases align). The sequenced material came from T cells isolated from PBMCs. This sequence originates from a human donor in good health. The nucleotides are TGTGCCAGCAGACCGACAGGTTACGGGTACTATGGCTACACCTTC. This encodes CASRPTGYGYYGYTF.